This is a list of T cell receptor beta chains from one sample in a study of T-cell memory formation after mild COVID-19. TCRdb itself ran the 5' RACE reads through MiXCR, one entry per CDR3 protein. This table has 350,000 to 550,000 distinct CDR3 sequences, approximately 18% appearing once. Sequencing used PBMCs or a T cell subset sorted from them (not recorded which). The receptors were gathered from a man aged 18 to 35 who had mild COVID-19 (a few samples of this study predate the infection). Cell type and time point are not known. The CDR3 runs from the conserved cysteine through the conserved F or W. Fields, in order: clone size, D gene, V gene, J gene, CDR3 DNA, CDR3 protein. A D gene is named only where the DNA matches it firmly. Clone size is given for some rows only: seen once, a few or many times, or a class if the clone is expanded.

size: few; D: .; V: TRBV7-3; J: TRBJ2-5; DNA: TGTGCCAGCAGCGCGTTTAGCCGAGAGACCCAGTACTTC; CDR3: CASSAFSRETQYF
size: .; D: TRBD1; V: TRBV7-9; J: TRBJ1-1; DNA: TGTGCCAGCAGCTTATTACAGGGGGCAGGAGCGGCTTTCTTT; CDR3: CASSLLQGAGAAFF
size: .; D: .; V: TRBV10-2; J: TRBJ2-1; DNA: TGCGCCCTAACGTGGGCTAACAATGAGCAGTTCTTC; CDR3: CALTWANNEQFF
size: few; D: .; V: TRBV6-2/TRBV6-3; J: TRBJ2-5; DNA: TGTGCCAGCAGTTACGCGGGGAAAGAAGAAGAGACCCAGTACTTC; CDR3: CASSYAGKEEETQYF
size: few; D: .; V: TRBV4-3; J: TRBJ2-3; DNA: TGCGCCAGCAGCCTTGTTGCGGGGGCGCCAGATACGCAGTATTTT; CDR3: CASSLVAGAPDTQYF
size: few; D: TRBD2; V: TRBV6-6; J: TRBJ2-1; DNA: TGTGCCAGCAGTGCGACTAGCGGGGGGGCCCTCCATGAGCAGTTCTTC; CDR3: CASSATSGGALHEQFF
size: .; D: TRBD2; V: TRBV6-2/TRBV6-3; J: TRBJ2-2; DNA: TGTGCCAGCATACTAGCGGGGAAATTTAGAACCGGGGAGCTGTTTTTT; CDR3: CASILAGKFRTGELFF
size: few; D: .; V: TRBV29-1; J: TRBJ2-7; DNA: TGCAGCGCTGCTCCGGTGGGGGCCTACGAGCAGTACTTC; CDR3: CSAAPVGAYEQYF
size: .; D: .; V: TRBV7-6; J: TRBJ1-5; DNA: TGTGCCAGCAGCTTAGCGGAGGGACAGCCCCAGCATTTT; CDR3: CASSLAEGQPQHF
size: few; D: .; V: TRBV14; J: TRBJ2-5; DNA: TGTGCCAGCAGCCAAGAGCGTGTAGAGACCCAGTACTTC; CDR3: CASSQERVETQYF
size: many; D: .; V: TRBV12-3/TRBV12-4; J: TRBJ2-2; DNA: TGTGCCAGCAGGTCCGGGACGGCAAACACCGGGGAGCTGTTTTTT; CDR3: CASRSGTANTGELFF
size: .; D: .; V: TRBV9; J: TRBJ2-2; DNA: TGTGCCAGCAGCGATCCTGACGGCCGCAGTACCAACACCGGGGAGCTGTTTTTT; CDR3: CASSDPDGRSTNTGELFF
size: .; D: .; V: TRBV4-1; J: TRBJ1-6; DNA: TGCGCCAGCAGCCAAGGGTATATGGCGGACGATAATTCACCCCTCCACTTT; CDR3: CASSQGYMADDNSPLHF
size: many; D: TRBD2; V: TRBV4-1; J: TRBJ2-2; DNA: TGCGCCAGCAGCCAAGCAAGCGGGGTTGACGGGGAGCTGTTTTTT; CDR3: CASSQASGVDGELFF
size: .; D: TRBD2; V: TRBV20-1; J: TRBJ2-3; DNA: TGCAGTGCTCTGAGCGGGGGGGCCAAAGATACGCAGTATTTT; CDR3: CSALSGGAKDTQYF
size: .; D: .; V: TRBV5-1; J: TRBJ2-5; DNA: TGCGCCAGCAGCTTGGCCTTGGGGGGCGCAGAGACCCAGTACTTC; CDR3: CASSLALGGAETQYF
size: .; D: .; V: TRBV12-3/TRBV12-4; J: TRBJ1-3; DNA: TGTGCCAGCAGTTTAAGGAGCCAGGCCTTT; CDR3: CASSLRSQAF
size: few; D: .; V: TRBV7-2; J: TRBJ1-4; DNA: TGTGCCAGCAGCTTAGGCGGGGGCCTCAATGAAAAACTGTTTTTT; CDR3: CASSLGGGLNEKLFF
size: many; D: .; V: TRBV6-5; J: TRBJ2-7; DNA: TGTGCCAGCAGTTACTCGGGGCTCGACGGCGAGCAGTACTTC; CDR3: CASSYSGLDGEQYF
size: few; D: .; V: TRBV7-2; J: TRBJ2-2; DNA: TGTGCCAGCAGCTCTAACCCCCCCGGGGAGCTGTTTTTT; CDR3: CASSSNPPGELFF
size: once; D: .; V: TRBV6-6; J: TRBJ1-1; DNA: TGTGCCAGCAGTTACCTATTATGGGGCATGGAGGATGAAGCTTTCTTT; CDR3: CASSYLLWGMEDEAFF
size: few; D: .; V: TRBV12-3/TRBV12-4; J: TRBJ1-3; DNA: TGTGCCAGCAGTTTTCGGGATGGAAACACCATATATTTT; CDR3: CASSFRDGNTIYF
size: few; D: TRBD1; V: TRBV10-3; J: TRBJ2-2; DNA: TGTGCCATCAGCCGGGACAGGGGGCCGAACACCGGGGAGCTGTTTTTT; CDR3: CAISRDRGPNTGELFF
size: .; D: TRBD1; V: TRBV5-1; J: TRBJ1-1; DNA: TGCGCCAGCAGCAGCTCGGCCTGGACAGGGGGAGAAACTGAAGCTTTCTTT; CDR3: CASSSSAWTGGETEAFF
size: .; D: TRBD1; V: TRBV6-2/TRBV6-3; J: TRBJ2-7; DNA: TGTGCCAGCACACAAGGGACAGAACTCTACGAGCAGTACTTC; CDR3: CASTQGTELYEQYF
size: few; D: .; V: TRBV7-9; J: TRBJ1-1; DNA: TGTGCCAGCAGCTTAGGAGCCCCAGGGGTAACTGAAGCTTTCTTT; CDR3: CASSLGAPGVTEAFF
size: .; D: .; V: TRBV6-2/TRBV6-3; J: TRBJ2-1; DNA: TGTGCCAGCAGCCTAACGGGACTCTCGGGGCATGAGCAGTTCTTC; CDR3: CASSLTGLSGHEQFF
size: .; D: .; V: TRBV2; J: TRBJ1-1; DNA: TGTGCCAGCGCTAGGACAGTGAACACTGAAGCTTTCTTT; CDR3: CASARTVNTEAFF
size: few; D: TRBD1; V: TRBV7-2; J: TRBJ1-2; DNA: TGTGCCAGCAGCCTGATCACAGGGGGCGTTGGCTATGGCTACACCTTC; CDR3: CASSLITGGVGYGYTF
size: few; D: .; V: TRBV2; J: TRBJ1-2; DNA: TGTGCCAGCAGTCGGAACAGGGAGGATGGCTACACCTTC; CDR3: CASSRNREDGYTF
size: many; D: .; V: TRBV5-1; J: TRBJ1-1; DNA: TGCGCCAGCAGACCTACAGCGAACACTGAAGCTTTCTTT; CDR3: CASRPTANTEAFF
size: .; D: .; V: TRBV4-3; J: TRBJ2-7; DNA: TGCGCCAGCAGCCCCTATTCTACGGGGGCCTACGAGCAGTACTTC; CDR3: CASSPYSTGAYEQYF
size: .; D: .; V: TRBV10-3; J: TRBJ1-1; DNA: TGTGCCGCCCTGGGAGGGAGGAAAGAAGCTTTCTTT; CDR3: CAALGGRKEAFF
size: few; D: .; V: TRBV5-1; J: TRBJ1-1; DNA: TGCGCCAGCAGCAGAGGAGGGCCCGACCCTGGGGCTTTCTTT; CDR3: CASSRGGPDPGAFF
size: .; D: .; V: TRBV23-1; J: TRBJ1-1; DNA: TGCGCCAGCACCATGTACGGGGGATGGCCTGAAGCTTTCTTT; CDR3: CASTMYGGWPEAFF
size: .; D: TRBD1; V: TRBV7-2; J: TRBJ1-2; DNA: TGTGCCAGCAGCTTAGCCCTCTCGGGAGGGCCACGCCAGGGGGATGGCTACACCTTC; CDR3: CASSLALSGGPRQGDGYTF
size: many; D: .; V: TRBV2; J: TRBJ2-3; DNA: TGTGCCAGCTCCCCCGAACTGAATACGCAGTATTTT; CDR3: CASSPELNTQYF
size: few; D: TRBD2; V: TRBV3-1; J: TRBJ2-5; DNA: TGTGCCAGCAGCCAAGTCAGCGGGGGAGGGCAAGAGACCCAGTACTTC; CDR3: CASSQVSGGGQETQYF
size: .; D: .; V: TRBV5-1; J: TRBJ1-4; DNA: TGCGCCAGCAAGGGAGGGGATTCAAATGAAAAACTGTTTTTT; CDR3: CASKGGDSNEKLFF
size: .; D: .; V: TRBV6-5; J: TRBJ1-2; DNA: TGTGCCAGCAGTTACTCGATGAGGGGGTCCGGTGGCTACACCTTC; CDR3: CASSYSMRGSGGYTF
size: few; D: .; V: TRBV7-2; J: TRBJ2-2; DNA: TGTGCCAGCAGCTTAACCCTAATCGGGGAGCTGTTTTTT; CDR3: CASSLTLIGELFF
size: .; D: .; V: TRBV5-4; J: TRBJ2-2; DNA: TGTGCCAGCAGCTTTCAGGGCGGGACCGGGGAGCTGTTTTTT; CDR3: CASSFQGGTGELFF
size: .; D: .; V: TRBV20-1; J: TRBJ2-2; DNA: TGCAGTGCTCGGTCGAACACCGGGGAGCTGTTTTTT; CDR3: CSARSNTGELFF
size: few; D: TRBD1; V: TRBV6-2/TRBV6-3; J: TRBJ2-1; DNA: TGTGCCAGCAAACTTGGCCAGGGGGTCAACTACAATGAGCAGTTCTTC; CDR3: CASKLGQGVNYNEQFF
size: .; D: .; V: TRBV21-1; J: TRBJ1-2; DNA: TGTGCCAGCAGCAACGGTTTTTTAAGGGCAGCGGAAGGCTACACCTTC; CDR3: CASSNGFLRAAEGYTF
size: .; D: TRBD1; V: TRBV27; J: TRBJ2-3; DNA: TGTGCCAGCAGTTCAACAGGGGGGCTCACAGATACGCAGTATTTT; CDR3: CASSSTGGLTDTQYF
size: many; D: TRBD1; V: TRBV5-1; J: TRBJ2-3; DNA: TGCGCCAGCAGCCTGGGACAGCCGGGAGATACGCAGTATTTT; CDR3: CASSLGQPGDTQYF
size: .; D: TRBD1; V: TRBV28; J: TRBJ1-1; DNA: TGTGCCAGCAGCCAAAACCAACAGGGGAAAGCTTTCTTT; CDR3: CASSQNQQGKAFF
size: few; D: .; V: TRBV6-4; J: TRBJ2-1; DNA: TGTGCCAGCAGTTCACAAGGAGGCAATGAGCAGTTCTTC; CDR3: CASSSQGGNEQFF
size: many; D: .; V: TRBV7-2; J: TRBJ1-2; DNA: TGTGCCAGCAGCTTAGCGCCCGGCCAGGGCTATGGCTACACCTTC; CDR3: CASSLAPGQGYGYTF
size: .; D: .; V: TRBV20-1; J: TRBJ2-5; DNA: TGCAGTGCTAGACCCACCGTCCAAGAGACCCAGTACTTC; CDR3: CSARPTVQETQYF
size: .; D: .; V: TRBV10-3; J: TRBJ2-1; DNA: TGTGCCATCAGCCCAGAGGGGGGGCGCTACAATGAGCAGTTCTTC; CDR3: CAISPEGGRYNEQFF
size: few; D: .; V: TRBV5-1; J: TRBJ2-3; DNA: TGCGCCAGCAGCTTCCGGGGGCCCACAGATACGCAGTATTTT; CDR3: CASSFRGPTDTQYF
size: few; D: .; V: TRBV6-5; J: TRBJ2-1; DNA: TGTGCCAGCAGTTACCGCGACAGGACCGGCAATGAGCAGTTCTTC; CDR3: CASSYRDRTGNEQFF
size: .; D: .; V: TRBV12-3/TRBV12-4; J: TRBJ2-3; DNA: TGTGCCAGCGGTAGAAGGGGGGCCCCAGGAGATACGCAGTATTTT; CDR3: CASGRRGAPGDTQYF